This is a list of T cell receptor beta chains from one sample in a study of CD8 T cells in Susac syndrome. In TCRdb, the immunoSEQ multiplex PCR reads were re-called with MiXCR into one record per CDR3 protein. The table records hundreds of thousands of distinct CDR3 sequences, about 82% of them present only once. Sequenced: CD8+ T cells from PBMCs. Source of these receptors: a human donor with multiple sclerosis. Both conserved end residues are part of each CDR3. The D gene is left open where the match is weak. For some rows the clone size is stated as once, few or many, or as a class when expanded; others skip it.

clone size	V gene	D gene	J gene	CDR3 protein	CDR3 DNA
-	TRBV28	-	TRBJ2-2	CASSPPTGRVRVGELFF	TGTGCCAGCAGTCCACCAACAGGGCGGGTGCGGGTCGGGGAGCTGTTTTTT
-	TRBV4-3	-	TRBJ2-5	CASSQDGRGVFETQYF	TGCGCCAGCAGCCAAGATGGGCGGGGCGTTTTTGAGACCCAGTACTTC
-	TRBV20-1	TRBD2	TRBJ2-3	CSARDGWRSTGGPDTQYF	TGCAGTGCTAGAGATGGTTGGAGGTCGACGGGAGGGCCGGATACGCAGTATTTT
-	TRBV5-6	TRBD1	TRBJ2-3	CASSYRGLRTDTQYF	TGTGCCAGCAGCTACAGGGGGCTTCGCACAGATACGCAGTATTTT
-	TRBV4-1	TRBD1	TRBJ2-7	CASSQDSFVGQGVYEQYF	TGCGCCAGCAGCCAAGATAGTTTCGTTGGACAGGGGGTCTACGAGCAGTACTTC
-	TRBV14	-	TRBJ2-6	CASSPRAAGPGANVLTF	TGTGCCAGCAGCCCCCGAGCTGCGGGGCCTGGGGCCAACGTCCTGACTTTC
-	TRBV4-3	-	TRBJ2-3	CASSQDGGSDTQYF	TGCGCCAGCAGCCAAGATGGGGGGTCAGATACGCAGTATTTT
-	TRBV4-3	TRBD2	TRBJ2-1	CASSQDLAGVEGNEQFF	TGCGCCAGCAGCCAAGATTTGGCGGGAGTGGAGGGCAATGAGCAGTTCTTC
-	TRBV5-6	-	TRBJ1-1	CASSLLLNTEAFF	TGTGCCAGCAGCTTGTTGCTGAACACTGAAGCTTTCTTT
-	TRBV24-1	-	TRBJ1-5	CATSEAGWSNQPQHF	TGTGCCACCAGTGAAGCAGGGTGGAGCAATCAGCCCCAGCATTTT
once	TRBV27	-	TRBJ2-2	CASSLFLGDNTGELFF	TGTGCCAGCAGTTTATTTTTGGGGGATAACACCGGGGAGCTGTTTTTT
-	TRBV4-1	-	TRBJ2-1	CASSPSGAEQFF	TGCGCCAGCAGCCCTTCTGGGGCTGAGCAGTTCTTC
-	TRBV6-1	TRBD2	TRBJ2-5	CASSPGLAGPQETQYF	TGTGCCAGCAGTCCAGGACTAGCGGGGCCCCAAGAGACCCAGTACTTC
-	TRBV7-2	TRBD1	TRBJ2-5	CASTSWTGTPTYF	TGTGCCAGCACCTCCTGGACAGGGACCCCCACGTACTTC
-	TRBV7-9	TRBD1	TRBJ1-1	CASSEQGPMNTEAFF	TGTGCCAGCAGCGAACAGGGGCCTATGAACACTGAAGCTTTCTTT
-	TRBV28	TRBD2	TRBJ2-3	CASSHGTSGNTDTQYF	TGTGCCAGCAGCCACGGGACTAGCGGAAACACAGATACGCAGTATTTT
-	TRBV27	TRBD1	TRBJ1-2	CASSLVWIGQGDYGYTF	TGTGCCAGCAGTTTAGTATGGATCGGGCAGGGGGACTATGGCTACACCTTC
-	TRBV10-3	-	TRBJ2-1	CAISESSLANYNEQFF	TGTGCCATCAGTGAGTCGAGTCTAGCGAATTACAATGAGCAGTTCTTC
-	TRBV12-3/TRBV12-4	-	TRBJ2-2	CASSFYERLNTGELFF	TGTGCCAGCAGTTTTTATGAGCGGCTGAACACCGGGGAGCTGTTTTTT
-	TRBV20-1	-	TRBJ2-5	CSAPVGQGVETQYF	TGCAGTGCTCCGGTCGGGCAGGGTGTAGAGACCCAGTACTTC
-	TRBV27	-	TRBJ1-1	CASRFTGNTEAFF	TGTGCCAGCCGATTCACAGGGAACACTGAAGCTTTCTTT
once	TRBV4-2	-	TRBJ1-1	CASSLFPPVTYMNTEAFF	TGTGCCAGCAGCCTGTTCCCGCCGGTGACCTACATGAACACTGAAGCTTTCTTT
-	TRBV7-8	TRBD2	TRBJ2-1	CASSPQLAGGLGSYNEQFF	TGTGCCAGCAGCCCGCAACTAGCGGGAGGACTTGGGTCCTACAATGAGCAGTTCTTC
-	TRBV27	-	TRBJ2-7	CASSYWFSYEQYF	TGTGCCAGCAGTTATTGGTTCTCCTACGAGCAGTACTTC
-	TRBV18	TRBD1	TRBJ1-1	CASSPRQGRNTEAFF	TGTGCCAGCTCACCTCGACAGGGGAGGAACACTGAAGCTTTCTTT
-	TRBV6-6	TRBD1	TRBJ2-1	CASKIPGTGDYNEQFF	TGTGCCAGCAAAATACCGGGGACAGGGGATTACAATGAGCAGTTCTTC
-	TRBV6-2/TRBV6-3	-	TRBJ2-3	CASSYLSARRSADTQYF	TGTGCCAGCAGTTACCTCAGCGCTAGGAGGTCAGCAGATACGCAGTATTTT
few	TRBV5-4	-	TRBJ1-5	CASSTYGYNQPQHF	TGTGCCAGCAGCACCTACGGATACAATCAGCCCCAGCATTTT
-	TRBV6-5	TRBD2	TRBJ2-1	CASSYSTSGRGLMIF	TGTGCCAGCAGTTACTCGACTAGCGGGAGGGGTCTCATGATCTTC
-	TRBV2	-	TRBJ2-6	CASSDPGNSGANVLTF	TGTGCCAGCAGTGACCCAGGGAACTCTGGGGCCAACGTCCTGACTTTC
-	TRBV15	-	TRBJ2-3	CATSNLGLPTDTQYF	TGTGCCACCAGCAACCTGGGGCTCCCCACAGATACGCAGTATTTT
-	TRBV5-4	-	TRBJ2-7	CASSPFLVGVMDEQYF	TGTGCCAGCAGCCCCTTTCTTGTGGGAGTAATGGACGAGCAGTACTTC
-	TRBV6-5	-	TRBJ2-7	CASSYLASGTYEQYF	TGTGCCAGCAGTTACCTGGCGTCTGGCACCTACGAGCAGTACTTC
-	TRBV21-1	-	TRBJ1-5	CASSKVGSGRSNQPQHF	TGTGCCAGCAGCAAAGTGGGCTCCGGGAGGAGCAATCAGCCCCAGCATTTT
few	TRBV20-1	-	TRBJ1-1	CSARDRGGVTEAFF	TGCAGTGCTAGAGATAGAGGGGGAGTCACTGAAGCTTTCTTT
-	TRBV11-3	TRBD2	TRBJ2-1	CASSKVAGGNNEQFF	TGTGCCAGCAGCAAAGTAGCGGGAGGAAACAATGAGCAGTTCTTC
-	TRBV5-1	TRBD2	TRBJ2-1	CASSFGTTDGLEQFF	TGCGCCAGCAGCTTCGGGACTACCGACGGGCTTGAGCAGTTCTTC
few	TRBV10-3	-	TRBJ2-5	CAISDKGYQETQYF	TGTGCCATCAGTGACAAGGGTTACCAAGAGACCCAGTACTTC
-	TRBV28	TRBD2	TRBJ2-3	CASSSVAGDADTQYF	TGTGCCAGCAGCTCTGTAGCGGGAGACGCAGATACGCAGTATTTT
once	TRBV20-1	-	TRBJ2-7	CSARHRTEYF	TGCAGTGCTAGACATAGGACCGAGTACTTC
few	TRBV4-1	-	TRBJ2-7	CASSQETQAINYEQYF	TGCGCCAGCAGCCAAGAAACGCAGGCGATTAATTACGAGCAGTACTTC
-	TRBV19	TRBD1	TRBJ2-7	CASSTRGTGADEQYF	TGTGCCAGTAGTACTCGGGGGACAGGGGCGGACGAGCAGTACTTC
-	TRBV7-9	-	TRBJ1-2	CASTISGSNYGYTF	TGTGCCAGCACTATTTCAGGGAGTAACTATGGCTACACCTTC
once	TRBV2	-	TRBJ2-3	CASYGAHIADTQYF	TGTGCCAGCTACGGGGCGCATATCGCAGATACGCAGTATTTT
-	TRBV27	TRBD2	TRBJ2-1	CASSLGAGGINEQFF	TGTGCCAGCAGTTTAGGAGCGGGAGGGATCAATGAGCAGTTCTTC